This TCR beta chain was sequenced during a study of PD-1 blockade in classical Hodgkin lymphoma. Following autologous stem cell transplantation, relapse occurred in every patient, and exposure to brentuximab vedotin varied. Best response was recorded as complete response, partial response or progressive disease. Clones were read by immunoSEQ multiplex PCR, and TCRdb kept only the in-frame ones, dropping some. The sample has 39,000 or so clones; roughly nine tenths are singletons. The study's findings and limits: Patients who responded completely had about the same baseline diversity as newly diagnosed patients. Individuals who commenced nivolumab within less than 1 year of ASCT were excluded.

For this clone: Its antigen is unknown.

The clonotype was recovered from a human donor with classical Hodgkin lymphoma. The sequenced sample was peripheral blood mononuclear cells (PBMCs), obtained before the second cycle of nivolumab.

The CDR3 is CSVEDALTDGYTF. The CDR3 DNA sequence: TGCAGCGTTGAAGACGCGCTGACTGATGGCTACACCTTC. The rearrangement links TRBV29-1 to TRBJ1-2; D is unclear. Looked up from germline, CDR1 is SQVTM and CDR2 is ANQGSEA. The length of the CDR3 is 13 residues. V lost 0 bases, J lost 6 bases, and 11 bases lay in between.